What follows describes a single TCR beta chain. As yet, its antigen is unknown. The data were taken from a study of shared clonotypes between healthy human individuals. DNA at 150 to 250 ng, tens of thousands of T cell genomes, went into sorted-subset replicate PCRs. Using immunoSEQ multiplex PCR, the repertoire was profiled, and TCRdb retains in-frame clones only, with some absent. The sample gives roughly 1,000,000 clones, roughly 74% of which show up once; under 0.8% is in the top ten. Trimming at V came to 9 bases and at J to 8 bases, leaving 8 bases not matched to a gene. This CDR3 comprises 14 residues. Germline CDR1 is SGHKS and CDR2 is YYEKEE (reference sequence). Study outcomes and limitations: Sequencing depth was predicted to influence how clonotypes are shared among donors. Generation of non-shared clonotypes was less probable than generation of clonotypes shared by all four donors. As a rule, naive subsets had a larger estimated richness than memory subsets.

This TCR came from a young man in good health. Some clones in this sample may be carry-over from other donors' samples. Sequenced input: memory CD4+ T cells from PBMCs. Specified subset: CD45RA-negative fraction. The chain uses TRBV5-5 and TRBJ2-1; TRBD2 matches at 13 bases. CDR3: CATGTSGMGDEQFF. CDR3 DNA: TGTGCCACCGGGACTAGCGGGATGGGGGATGAGCAGTTCTTC.